The T cell receptor beta chain under discussion was sequenced for a study of cytomegalovirus exposure and HLA in healthy donors. The CDR3 loop spans 16 amino acids. Germline CDR1 is SGDLS and CDR2 is YYNGEE. After removal of 5 bases from V and 5 bases from J, the junction contained 13 bases not matched to a gene. Method: immunoSEQ multiplex PCR; TCRdb's copy keeps in-frame clones and lacks some. The sample consists of roughly 57,000 clones, 93% of them appearing once. Sequencing was performed on PBMCs. The TCR comes from a woman between 18 and 29 years old in good health and CMV-seropositive. The chain employs TRBV9 and TRBJ2-5, with 9 bases aligning to TRBD1. The CDR3 spells CASSSSWDRAGETQYF. Written as DNA, the CDR3 is TGTGCCAGCAGTTCGAGTTGGGACAGGGCGGGCGAGACCCAGTACTTC.